The 23 T cell receptor beta chains given below trace back to one sample, sequenced in a study of PD-1 blockade in classical Hodgkin lymphoma (TCRdb year 2020). Per the publication, the time point label means: cycle 2 day 1 (C2D1) of nivolumab. Every trial patient had relapsed after autologous stem cell transplantation, and cohorts A, B and C differed in prior brentuximab vedotin exposure. The library was generated by the immunoSEQ multiplex PCR assay. TCRdb carries this immuneACCESS record with in-frame sequences only. Its versions omit some clonotypes, under half of them owing to an unresolved V gene in the studies checked, with the rest unexplained. Here the sample has 20,000 to 30,000 clones; around 81% occur a single time. The top ten constitute 15% to 20% of the sample. The material sequenced was peripheral blood mononuclear cells (PBMCs), taken before the second cycle of nivolumab. Every receptor here comes from a human donor with classical Hodgkin lymphoma.

The chain employs TRBV6-6 and TRBJ2-7; tentatively, D is TRBD2 (6 bases). Per germline, CDR1 MNHNY and CDR2 SVGAGI (reference sequence). The V and J ends lost 11 bases and 6 bases respectively, with 17 bases between them. This CDR3 contains 12 residues. CDR3 bases: TGTGCCGGCGGGGCCGCCAGAGGCGAGCAGTACTTC. This encodes CAGGAARGEQYF.

This clone was picked up one time. The chain combines TRBV5-1 with TRBJ2-1; 7 bases are a match to TRBD2. Trimming removed 4 bases from V and 4 bases from J; junction bases left unmatched: 11. The CDR3 has 16 amino acids. The germline CDR1 and CDR2 sequences are SGHRS and YFSETQ. The CDR3 is CASSRPGAGEYNEQFF. The CDR3 DNA sequence: TGCGCCAGCAGCCGACCAGGTGCGGGGGAATACAATGAGCAGTTCTTC.

J is TRBJ1-2 and V is TRBV7-9; D possibly corresponds to TRBD1 (5 bases). Trimming took 5 bases from V and 4 from J, leaving 14 bases between them. The V gene's germline CDR1 is SEHNR and CDR2 FQNEAQ (reference sequence). CDR3 size: 14 residues. CDR3 bases: TGTGCCAGCAGCCAAGGGGACCTAATCTATGGCTACACCTTC. This sequence encodes CASSQGDLIYGYTF. Combining the CDR3 with reference TRBV7-9 and TRBJ1-2 gives the whole variable domain DTGVSQNPRHKITKRGQNVTFRCDPISEHNRLYWYRQTLGQGPEFLTYFQNEAQLEKSRLLSDRFSAERPKGSFSTLEIQRTEQGDSAMYLCASSQGDLIYGYTFGSGTRLTVV.

Written as DNA, the CDR3 is TGTGCCAGCAGTCCCTCCTGGGTGCATGGGGATGAGCAGTTCTTC. Protein: CASSPSWVHGDEQFF. This chain joins TRBV6-4 and TRBJ2-1; D gene unclear. Trimming removed 5 bases from V and 8 bases from J, with 19 bases in between. CDR1 is MRHNA, CDR2 SNTAGT, per germline. The CDR3 runs to 15 residues.

The V call is TRBV7-3, the J call TRBJ2-1; D possibly corresponds to TRBD2 (7 bases). There are 16 residues in the CDR3. V was pared by 0 bases and J by 2 bases, with 11 bases between. The germline gives CDR1 SGHTA, CDR2 FQGTGA. The CDR3 loop is CASSLTPGGPYNEQFF. DNA of the CDR3: TGTGCCAGCAGCTTAACGCCCGGGGGGCCCTACAATGAGCAGTTCTTC.

This sequence joins TRBV27 and TRBJ2-7; possibly TRBD1 or TRBD2 for D (5 bases each). V was clipped by 4 bases and J by 6 bases, with 13 bases between them. The CDR3 spans 13 residues. Germline V gene data show CDR1 as MNHEY and CDR2 as SMNVEV (reference sequence). CDR3 protein: CASSSRDGLEQYF. CDR3 sequence (DNA): TGTGCCAGCAGTTCCCGGGACGGCCTCGAGCAGTACTTC.

The V gene is TRBV18, the J gene TRBJ2-3; the D is unclear. CDR1 is KGHSH, CDR2 LQKENI, per germline. V was clipped by 3 bases and J by 3 bases, with 10 bases between them. This CDR3 spans 14 amino acids. CDR3 residues: CASSPHRRTDTQYF. CDR3 nucleotides: TGTGCCAGCTCACCCCACCGTAGGACAGATACGCAGTATTTT.

Of note for this clone: The junction departs from germline at one end; a sequencing error may be responsible. The chain carries TRBV18 and TRBJ2-3, with 12 bases aligning to TRBD2. Germline V gives CDR1 KGHSH, CDR2 LQKENI. This CDR3 is 15 amino acids long. For the CDR3, the DNA is TGTGCCAGCACACCTAGCGGGGGGGCTGAAGATACGCAGTATTTT. Translating gives CASTPSGGAEDTQYF.

The chain carries TRBV2 and TRBJ2-5, with D possibly called TRBD1 or TRBD2 (6 bases each). CDR1 is SNHLY and CDR2 is FYNNEI in the germline V gene. V shed 6 bases and J shed 1 base, with 12 bases lying between them. This CDR3 is built from 14 residues. The CDR3 sequence: CASREGHPQETQYF. The CDR3 DNA sequence: TGTGCCAGCAGGGAGGGACACCCCCAAGAGACCCAGTACTTC.

This clone occurred once. The chain joins TRBV5-6 to TRBJ2-1; D gene uncertain. The germline V gene encodes CDR1 SGHDT and CDR2 YYEEEE. Deletions cut 0 bases from V and 5 bases from J, with 0 bases between. The length of the CDR3 is 11 residues. This CDR3 is CASSLDNEQFF. The CDR3 coding sequence is TGTGCCAGCAGCTTGGACAATGAGCAGTTCTTC.

The rearrangement uses TRBV4-2 and TRBJ2-1; 7 bases are shared with TRBD2. The germline V gene encodes CDR1 LGHNA and CDR2 YNFKEQ. After removal of 4 bases from V and 2 bases from J, the junction contained 11 bases not matched to a gene. CDR3 size: 17 residues. CDR3 amino acids: CASSLWGGDSAYNEQFF. CDR3 nucleotides: TGTGCCAGCAGCCTGTGGGGGGGAGATAGCGCCTACAATGAGCAGTTCTTC.

The chain couples TRBV12-5 to TRBJ1-1; D is uncertain. V lost 1 base, J lost 4 bases, and 25 bases lay in between. CDR1 LGHNT and CDR2 FRNRAP come from the germline V gene. The CDR3 totals 19 residues. The CDR3 is CASGLALQKGGVGGTEAFF. The CDR3 DNA is TGTGCTAGTGGTTTGGCCCTTCAAAAGGGCGGGGTTGGTGGCACTGAAGCTTTCTTT.

This clone was counted a single time. The chain links TRBV5-6 to TRBJ2-7; D remains unclear. Trimming removed 5 bases at V and 2 bases at J, with 14 bases between. The CDR3 sequence is 14 residues long. Germline loops: CDR1 SGHDT, CDR2 YYEEEE. The chain's CDR3 is CASRSVEFTYEQYF. The CDR3 bases are TGTGCCAGCAGGTCGGTCGAATTCACCTACGAGCAGTACTTC.

This chain links TRBV19 with TRBJ2-5; TRBD1 is a possible D gene (6 bases). This CDR3 is built from 16 residues. The V end lost 4 bases, the J end lost 2 bases, and 17 bases lay between the germline ends. In germline, CDR1 is LNHDA, CDR2 SQIVND (reference sequence). As DNA, the CDR3 is TGTGCCAGTAGTACACCCAACAGGGACCCACAAGAGACCCAGTACTTC. Protein: CASSTPNRDPQETQYF.

This clone was detected only once. This rearrangement joins TRBV6-1 to TRBJ1-5, with unresolved D. The CDR3 loop spans 13 amino acids. Trimming removed 8 bases at V and 5 bases at J, with 13 bases between. Per the germline V gene, CDR1 is MNHNS and CDR2 is SASEGT. CDR3: CASCWDSDQPQHF. As DNA, the CDR3 is TGTGCCAGCTGTTGGGATTCCGATCAGCCCCAGCATTTT.

The chain recombines TRBV19 with TRBJ1-2; D is ambiguous. The CDR3 runs 13 residues. The ends were cut back, 5 bases at V and 8 bases at J, with 15 bases in the middle. CDR1 is LNHDA and CDR2 is SQIVND in the germline V gene (reference sequence). The CDR3 sequence: CASSQRPGWGYTF. The CDR3 DNA follows: TGTGCCAGTAGTCAGAGACCCGGCTGGGGCTACACCTTC.

This chain uses TRBV9 with TRBJ1-3; 9 nucleotides match TRBD1. CDR1 SGDLS and CDR2 YYNGEE come from the germline V gene. The J segment lost 5 bases and the V segment lost 3 bases, leaving 6 bases of the junction unmatched. The CDR3 length is 15 residues. CDR3 in DNA: TGTGCCAGCAGCGCCACAGGGGGCTCACGAAACACCATATATTTT. Residues: CASSATGGSRNTIYF.

The chain combines TRBV13 with TRBJ2-3; D not certain. The CDR3 has 17 residues. V lost 4 bases to trimming and J lost 0 bases, with 17 bases between them. Germline loops: CDR1 PRHDT, CDR2 FYEKMQ (reference sequence). For the CDR3, the DNA is TGTGCCAGCAGCTCCCTGGGTAGTCGATCTAGCACAGATACGCAGTATTTT. It yields the protein CASSSLGSRSSTDTQYF. The variable domain in full, with the rest retrieved from reference TRBV13 and TRBJ2-3, is AAGVIQSPRHLIKEKRETATLKCYPIPRHDTVYWYQQGPGQDPQFLISFYEKMQSDKGSIPDRFSAQQFSDYHSELNMSSLELGDSALYFCASSSLGSRSSTDTQYFGPGTRLTVL.

The genes are TRBV10-2 and TRBJ1-5, with a possible D match to TRBD1 (5 bases). Deletions cut 8 bases from V and 4 bases from J, with 9 bases between. The CDR3 runs to 12 residues. Looked up from germline, CDR1 is WSHSY and CDR2 is SAAADI. The CDR3 coding sequence is TGCGCCAGCTGGACACCGAATCAGCCCCAGCATTTT. Its protein is CASWTPNQPQHF.

The chain uses TRBV5-5 and TRBJ1-2; 9 nucleotides match TRBD1. CDR1 and CDR2 from the germline V gene are SGHKS and YYEKEE (reference sequence). V was pared by 0 bases and J by 7 bases, with 4 bases of the junction left unmatched. The CDR3 is 14 residues long. CDR3 loop: CASSLGGQGFGYTF. The DNA for the CDR3 is TGTGCCAGCAGCTTGGGGGGACAGGGATTTGGCTACACCTTC.

The V call is TRBV7-8, the J call TRBJ1-6, with unresolved D. Germline V lookup: CDR1 SGHVS, CDR2 FQNEAQ. V dropped 6 bases and J dropped 6 bases, with 6 bases sitting between them. The CDR3 length is 12 residues. The CDR3 is CASRNSNSPLHF. The CDR3 nucleotides read TGTGCCAGCAGAAACAGTAATTCACCCCTCCACTTT. Full variable domain (outside the CDR3, taken from reference TRBV7-8 and TRBJ1-6): GAGVSQSPRYKVAKRGQDVALRCDPISGHVSLFWYQQALGQGPEFLTYFQNEAQLDKSGLPSDRFFAERPEGSVSTLKIQRTQQEDSAVYLCASRNSNSPLHFGNGTRLTVT.

The chain combines TRBV7-2 with TRBJ2-3; TRBD1 matches at 9 bases. CDR1 SGHTA and CDR2 FQGNSA come from the germline V gene. The junction had 13 bases not matched to a gene; V was cut back by 4 bases and J by 5 bases. The CDR3 covers 17 residues. The CDR3 sequence is CASSSPDRGVVLDTQYF. DNA of the CDR3: TGTGCCAGCAGCTCACCGGACAGGGGAGTGGTGTTAGATACGCAGTATTTT.

This clone was found once. J is TRBJ2-5 and V is TRBV2, with D possibly TRBD2 on 5 matching bases. This CDR3 is built from 13 residues. Germline V lookup: CDR1 SNHLY, CDR2 FYNNEI. Trimming removed 3 bases from V and 3 bases from J, with 8 bases in between. The CDR3: CASSEVGEETQYF. For the CDR3, the DNA is TGTGCCAGCAGTGAGGTCGGGGAAGAGACCCAGTACTTC.